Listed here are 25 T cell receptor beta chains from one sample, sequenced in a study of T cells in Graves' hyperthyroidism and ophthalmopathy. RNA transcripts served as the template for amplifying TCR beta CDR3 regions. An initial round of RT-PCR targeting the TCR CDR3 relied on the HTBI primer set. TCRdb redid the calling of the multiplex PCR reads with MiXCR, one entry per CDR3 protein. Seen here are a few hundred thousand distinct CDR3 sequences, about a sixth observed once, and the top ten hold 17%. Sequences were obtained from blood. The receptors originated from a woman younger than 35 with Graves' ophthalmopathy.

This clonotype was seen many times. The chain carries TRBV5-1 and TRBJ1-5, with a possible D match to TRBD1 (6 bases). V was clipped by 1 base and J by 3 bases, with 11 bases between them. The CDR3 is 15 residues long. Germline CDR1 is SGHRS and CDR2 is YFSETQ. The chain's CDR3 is CASSLFGQPNQPQHF. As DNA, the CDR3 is TGCGCCAGCAGCTTGTTTGGACAGCCCAATCAGCCCCAGCATTTT.

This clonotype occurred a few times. CDR3 sequence: CASSRASVGELFF. Written as DNA, the CDR3 is TGTGCCAGCAGCCGGGCTAGCGTGGGGGAGCTGTTTTTT. The V call is TRBV14, the J call TRBJ2-2; the D gene is possibly TRBD2 (6 bases). Trimming pared 4 bases from V and 8 bases from J, leaving 11 bases between. The germline V gene encodes CDR1 SGHDN and CDR2 FVKESK. The CDR3 runs to 13 residues. The full variable domain, with the rest looked up from reference TRBV14 and TRBJ2-2, is EAGVTQFPSHSVIEKGQTVTLRCDPISGHDNLYWYRRVMGKEIKFLLHFVKESKQDESGMPNNRFLAERTGGTYSTLKVQPAELEDSGVYFCASSRASVGELFFGEGSRLTVL.

Here the CDR3 reads CSARDLQGGPQYF. The CDR3 DNA reads TGCAGTGCTAGAGATCTCCAGGGAGGTCCGCAGTACTTC. The chain uses TRBV20-1 and TRBJ2-7, with D tentatively TRBD2 (6 bases). CDR3 length: 13 residues. Per germline, CDR1 DFQATT and CDR2 SNEGSKA (reference sequence). Between the trimmed V and J ends, which lost 0 bases and 9 bases, there was a span of 15 bases.

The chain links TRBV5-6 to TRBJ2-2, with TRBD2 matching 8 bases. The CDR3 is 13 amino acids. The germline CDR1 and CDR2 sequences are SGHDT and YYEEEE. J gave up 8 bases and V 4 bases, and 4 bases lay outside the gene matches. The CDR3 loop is CASSRLARGELFF. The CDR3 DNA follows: TGTGCCAGCAGCCGACTAGCGAGAGGGGAGCTGTTTTTT.

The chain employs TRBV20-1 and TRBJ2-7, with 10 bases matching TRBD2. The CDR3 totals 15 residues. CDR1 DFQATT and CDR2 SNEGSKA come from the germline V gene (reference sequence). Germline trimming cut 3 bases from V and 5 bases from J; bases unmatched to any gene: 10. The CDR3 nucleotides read TGCAGTGCTAGCGACCCAAAAGCGGGAGGGGACGAGCAGTACTTC. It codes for CSASDPKAGGDEQYF.

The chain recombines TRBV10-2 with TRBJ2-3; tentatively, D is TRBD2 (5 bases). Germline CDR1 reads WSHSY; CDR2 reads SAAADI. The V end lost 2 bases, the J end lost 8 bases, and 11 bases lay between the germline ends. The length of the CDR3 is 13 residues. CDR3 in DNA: TGCGCCAGCAGTGAGGCACTAGTTCTTACGCAGTATTTT. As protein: CASSEALVLTQYF.

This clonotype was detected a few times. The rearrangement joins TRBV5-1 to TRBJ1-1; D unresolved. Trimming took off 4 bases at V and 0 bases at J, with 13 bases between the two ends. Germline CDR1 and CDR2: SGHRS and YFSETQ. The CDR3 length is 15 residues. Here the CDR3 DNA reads TGCGCCAGCAGCCAAAGTCGACCATTGAACACTGAAGCTTTCTTT. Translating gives CASSQSRPLNTEAFF.

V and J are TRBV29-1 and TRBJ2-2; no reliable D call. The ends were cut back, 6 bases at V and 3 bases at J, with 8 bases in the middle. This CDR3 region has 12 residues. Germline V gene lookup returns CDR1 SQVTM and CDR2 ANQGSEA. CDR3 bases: TGCAGCGTAGGTGGGGACACCGGGGAGCTGTTTTTT. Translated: CSVGGDTGELFF.

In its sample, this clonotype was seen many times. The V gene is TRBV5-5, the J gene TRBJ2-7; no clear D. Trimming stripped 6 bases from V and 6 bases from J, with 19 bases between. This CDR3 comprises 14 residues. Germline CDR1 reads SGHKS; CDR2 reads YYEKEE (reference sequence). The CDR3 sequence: CASTSQGDPAEQYF. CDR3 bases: TGTGCCAGCACCAGTCAAGGAGATCCGGCCGAGCAGTACTTC.

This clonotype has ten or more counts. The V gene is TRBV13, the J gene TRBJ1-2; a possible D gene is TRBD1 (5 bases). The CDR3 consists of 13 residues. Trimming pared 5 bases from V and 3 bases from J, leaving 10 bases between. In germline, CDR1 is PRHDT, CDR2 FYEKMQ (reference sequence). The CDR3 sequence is CASSRDSYYGYTF. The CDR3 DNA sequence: TGTGCCAGCAGCCGAGACAGTTACTATGGCTACACCTTC.

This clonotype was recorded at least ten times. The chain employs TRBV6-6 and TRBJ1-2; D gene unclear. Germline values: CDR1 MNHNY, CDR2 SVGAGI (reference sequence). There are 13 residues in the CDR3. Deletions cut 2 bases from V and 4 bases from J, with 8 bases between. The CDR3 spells CASSYREAYGYTF. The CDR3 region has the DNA TGTGCCAGCAGTTACAGGGAGGCCTATGGCTACACCTTC.

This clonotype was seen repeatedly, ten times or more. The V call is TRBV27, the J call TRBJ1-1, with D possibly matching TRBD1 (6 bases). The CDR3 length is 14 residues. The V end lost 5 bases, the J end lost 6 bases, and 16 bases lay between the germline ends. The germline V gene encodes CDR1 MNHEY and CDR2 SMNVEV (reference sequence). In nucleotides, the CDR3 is TGTGCCAGCAGTGCACAGGGATTCGATGCTGAAGCTTTCTTT. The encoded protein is CASSAQGFDAEAFF.

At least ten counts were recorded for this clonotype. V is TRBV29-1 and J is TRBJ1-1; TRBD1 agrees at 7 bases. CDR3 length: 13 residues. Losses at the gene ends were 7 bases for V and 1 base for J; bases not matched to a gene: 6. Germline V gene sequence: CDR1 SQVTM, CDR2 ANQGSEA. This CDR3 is CSAAGTANTEAFF. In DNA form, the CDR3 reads TGCAGCGCCGCCGGGACAGCGAACACTGAAGCTTTCTTT.

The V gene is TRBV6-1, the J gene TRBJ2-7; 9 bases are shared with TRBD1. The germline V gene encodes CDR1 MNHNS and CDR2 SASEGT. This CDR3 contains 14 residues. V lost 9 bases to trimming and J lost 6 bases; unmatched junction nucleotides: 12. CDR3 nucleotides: TGTGCCAGTAGGGCGAAACAGGGGGCTCGCGAGCAGTACTTC. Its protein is CASRAKQGAREQYF.

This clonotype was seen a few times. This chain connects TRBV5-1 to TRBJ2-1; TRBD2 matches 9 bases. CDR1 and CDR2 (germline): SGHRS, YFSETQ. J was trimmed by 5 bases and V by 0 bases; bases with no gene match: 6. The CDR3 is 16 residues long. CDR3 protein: CASSLVGLAGNNEQFF. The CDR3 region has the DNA TGCGCCAGCAGCTTGGTTGGCCTAGCGGGGAACAATGAGCAGTTCTTC.

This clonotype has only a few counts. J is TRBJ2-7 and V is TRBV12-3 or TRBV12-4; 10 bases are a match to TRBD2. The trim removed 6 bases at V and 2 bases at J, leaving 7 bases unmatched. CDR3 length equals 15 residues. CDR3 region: CASRYSGGQTYEQYF. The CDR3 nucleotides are TGTGCCAGCAGATATAGCGGGGGGCAGACCTACGAGCAGTACTTC.

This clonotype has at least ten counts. CDR3: CASGRRDGYNEQFF. CDR3 bases: TGTGCCAGCGGACGCCGGGACGGTTACAATGAGCAGTTCTTC. The chain couples TRBV27 to TRBJ2-1; tentatively, D is TRBD1 or TRBD2 (5 bases each). V lost 8 bases and J 4 bases, leaving 15 bases between the germline ends. This CDR3 is 14 amino acids long. CDR1 is MNHEY and CDR2 is SMNVEV in the germline V gene (reference sequence).

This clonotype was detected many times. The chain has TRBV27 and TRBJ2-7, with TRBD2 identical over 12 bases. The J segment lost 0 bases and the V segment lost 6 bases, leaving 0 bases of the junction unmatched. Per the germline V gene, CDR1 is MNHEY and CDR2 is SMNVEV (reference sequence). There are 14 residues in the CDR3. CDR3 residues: CASRTSGGSYEQYF. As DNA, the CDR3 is TGTGCCAGCAGGACTAGCGGGGGCTCCTACGAGCAGTACTTC.

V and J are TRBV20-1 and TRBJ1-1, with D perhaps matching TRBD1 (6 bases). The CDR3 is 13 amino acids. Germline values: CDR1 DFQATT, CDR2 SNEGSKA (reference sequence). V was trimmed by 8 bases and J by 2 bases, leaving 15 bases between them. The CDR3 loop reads CSWGGHLNTEAFF. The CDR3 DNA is TGCAGTTGGGGGGGCCACCTCAACACTGAAGCTTTCTTT.

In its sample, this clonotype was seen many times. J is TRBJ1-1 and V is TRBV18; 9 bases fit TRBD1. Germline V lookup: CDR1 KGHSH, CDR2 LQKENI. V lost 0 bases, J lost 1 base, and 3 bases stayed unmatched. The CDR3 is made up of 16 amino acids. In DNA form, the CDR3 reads TGTGCCAGCTCACCACCGGGGACAGGGCGGAACACTGAAGCTTTCTTT. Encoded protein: CASSPPGTGRNTEAFF.

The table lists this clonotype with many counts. The CDR3 region has the DNA TGTGCCAGCAGTGAAGCTTTCGACGGCTACGAGCAGTACTTC. As protein: CASSEAFDGYEQYF. This chain uses TRBV6-1 with TRBJ2-7; D call uncertain. The CDR3 covers 14 residues. Germline-derived CDR1 and CDR2 are MNHNS and SASEGT. Trimming cost V 0 bases and J 3 bases, with 9 bases left between them.

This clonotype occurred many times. The CDR3 coding sequence is TGTGCCAGCAGTGACCAGGCTAACTCCTACGAGCAGTACTTC. This gives the protein CASSDQANSYEQYF. The rearrangement uses TRBV6-1 and TRBJ2-7; D is unclear. Germline CDR1 reads MNHNS; CDR2 reads SASEGT. The ends were cut back, 3 bases at V and 0 bases at J, with 9 bases in the middle. The CDR3 consists of 14 residues.

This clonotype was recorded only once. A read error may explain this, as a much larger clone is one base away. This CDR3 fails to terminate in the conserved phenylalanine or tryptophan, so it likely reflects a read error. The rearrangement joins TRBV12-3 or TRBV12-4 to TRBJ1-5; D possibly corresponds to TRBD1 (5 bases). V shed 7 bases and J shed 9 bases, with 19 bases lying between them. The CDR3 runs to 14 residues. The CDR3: CASTSETVPRPQHL. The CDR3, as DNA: TGTGCCAGCACTTCAGAGACAGTCCCCCGGCCCCAGCATCTT.

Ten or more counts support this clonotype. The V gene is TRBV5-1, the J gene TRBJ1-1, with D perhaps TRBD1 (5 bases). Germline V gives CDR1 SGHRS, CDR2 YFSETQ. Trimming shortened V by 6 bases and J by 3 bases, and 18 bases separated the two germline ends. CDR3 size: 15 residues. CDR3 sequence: CASKRWSGRDTEAFF. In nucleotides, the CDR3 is TGCGCCAGCAAGAGGTGGAGTGGCAGGGACACTGAAGCTTTCTTT.

The CDR3 DNA is TGTGCCAGCAGCCAAGTACCCACAGCCGTAACTAACTATGGCTACACCTTC. Protein sequence: CASSQVPTAVTNYGYTF. V gene TRBV14 combines with J gene TRBJ1-2; D call uncertain. CDR3 size: 17 residues. Trimming shortened V by 1 base and J by 0 bases, and 15 bases separated the two germline ends. CDR1 and CDR2 from the germline V gene are SGHDN and FVKESK.